Following are 17 T cell receptor beta chains from one sample sequenced in a study of blood T cell repertoires in COVID-19. TCRdb's copy holds only in-frame clones and misses some; the assay was immunoSEQ multiplex PCR. The sample has 350,000 or so clones, more than 70% seen once. Sequencing used peripheral blood. These receptors were taken from a woman aged 55-70 years with COVID-19, enrolled during active disease.

This chain connects TRBV3-1 (or the pseudogene TRBV3-2) to TRBJ1-5, with D hard to call. The CDR3 totals 12 residues. The germline gives CDR1 LGHDT, CDR2 YNNKEL (reference sequence). V lost 4 bases and J lost 4, with 5 bases in between. The CDR3 loop is CASSRLNQPQHF. CDR3 nucleotide sequence: TGTGCCAGCAGCCGACTTAATCAGCCCCAGCATTTT.

This clone was detected only once. The chain is built from TRBV6-5 and TRBJ1-2; D gene unclear. The length of the CDR3 is 14 residues. CDR1 and CDR2 from the germline V gene are MNHEY and SVGAGI. V was cut by 7 bases and J by 5 bases, with 17 bases left in between. CDR3 amino acids: CASTSGRGSYGYTF. The CDR3 DNA reads as TGTGCCAGCACCTCCGGCAGAGGGTCGTATGGCTACACCTTC.

J is TRBJ2-7 and V is TRBV3-1 (or the pseudogene TRBV3-2), with a tentative D call TRBD2 (5 bases). CDR1 LGHDT and CDR2 YNNKEL come from the germline V gene (reference sequence). The V end lost 6 bases, the J end lost 3 bases, and 18 bases lay between the germline ends. This CDR3 spans 15 amino acids. CDR3 sequence reads: CASRRLGSGNYEQYF. The CDR3 DNA reads TGTGCCAGCAGGCGCTTGGGGAGTGGGAACTACGAGCAGTACTTC.

This chain connects TRBV24-1 to TRBJ2-5; 9 bases are a match to TRBD1. This CDR3 has 13 residues. Looked up from germline, CDR1 is KGHDR and CDR2 is SFDVKD. The V segment lost 5 bases and the J segment 4 bases; nucleotides outside the gene matches: 1. The CDR3 loop is CATSVGQGETQYF. Here the CDR3 DNA reads TGTGCCACCAGTGTGGGACAGGGAGAGACCCAGTACTTC.

The rearrangement links TRBV7-2 to TRBJ2-2; D not resolved. This CDR3 comprises 14 residues. Trimming left V 7 bases short and J 2 bases short, with 11 bases between. Germline CDR1 reads SGHTA; CDR2 reads FQGNSA. CDR3 amino acids: CASTLYLNTGELFF. CDR3 in DNA: TGTGCCAGCACCCTGTACCTAAACACCGGGGAGCTGTTTTTT.

Details on this clone: The identical CDR3 is also encoded by other nucleotide sequences in the sample. V gene TRBV27 combines with J gene TRBJ1-5; TRBD1 might be the D (5 bases). Between the trimmed V and J ends, which lost 3 bases and 6 bases, there was a span of 9 bases. Germline CDR1 reads MNHEY; CDR2 reads SMNVEV (reference sequence). The CDR3 consists of 13 residues. The CDR3 here is CASSLGGAQPQHF. CDR3 sequence (DNA): TGTGCCAGCAGTTTGGGAGGGGCTCAGCCCCAGCATTTT.

The V call is TRBV5-1, the J call TRBJ2-3; no firm D call. The V and J ends lost 2 bases and 2 bases respectively, with 3 bases between them. The CDR3 spans 12 residues. CDR1 is SGHRS and CDR2 is YFSETQ in the germline V gene. As DNA, the CDR3 is TGCGCCAGCAGCTTTAACACAGATACGCAGTATTTT. This encodes CASSFNTDTQYF.

The chain joins TRBV28 to TRBJ1-1; maybe TRBD1 (5 bases). V dropped 5 bases and J dropped 8 bases, with 21 bases sitting between them. Germline CDR1 MDHEN, CDR2 SYDVKM. This CDR3 spans 15 amino acids. For the CDR3, the DNA is TGTGCCAGCAGTAGCCCACATTACCTCGACAGAGAAGCTTTCTTT. Its protein product is CASSSPHYLDREAFF.

J is TRBJ1-4 and V is TRBV27, with 11 bases fitting TRBD1. The CDR3 has 17 amino acids. Trimming removed 2 bases from V and 6 bases from J; junction bases left unmatched: 8. Germline values: CDR1 MNHEY, CDR2 SMNVEV (reference sequence). In DNA form, the CDR3 reads TGTGCCAGCAGTTTAAAGTCGATGGGACAGGGGGATGAAAAACTGTTTTTT. Its translation is CASSLKSMGQGDEKLFF.

V is TRBV12-5 and J is TRBJ2-3, with 9 bases that match TRBD2. The CDR3 contains 19 residues. With V trimmed by 1 base and J by 0 bases, 11 bases remained unmatched. Per germline, CDR1 LGHNT and CDR2 FRNRAP. CDR3 coding DNA: TGTGCTAGTGGTTTGGGGCGAACCGGGACTAGCCTCAGCACAGATACGCAGTATTTT. Residues: CASGLGRTGTSLSTDTQYF.

The J gene is TRBJ1-2, the V gene TRBV6-5; D is uncertain. CDR3 length: 14 residues. Trimming took off 2 bases at V and 4 bases at J, with 11 bases between the two ends. CDR1 and CDR2 from the germline V gene are MNHEY and SVGAGI. CDR3 amino acids: CASSYGSDGYGYTF. The CDR3 DNA is TGTGCCAGCAGTTACGGAAGCGATGGCTATGGCTACACCTTC.

This rearrangement joins TRBV6-5 to TRBJ2-2; a possible D gene is TRBD2 (5 bases). V was pared by 5 bases and J by 2 bases, with 12 bases between. Germline-derived CDR1 and CDR2 are MNHEY and SVGAGI. The CDR3 contains 15 residues. The CDR3 reads CASSPWTGNTGELFF. The CDR3 nucleotides are TGTGCCAGCAGTCCTTGGACTGGTAACACCGGGGAGCTGTTTTTT.

The chain carries TRBV14 and TRBJ2-7; D is unresolved. Germline V gene sequence: CDR1 SGHDN, CDR2 FVKESK. V lost 3 bases to trimming and J lost 7 bases, with 7 bases between them. The CDR3 spans 11 residues. CDR3 sequence: CASSQSWEQYF. The DNA for the CDR3 is TGTGCCAGCAGCCAGAGTTGGGAGCAGTACTTC.

CDR3 amino acids: CATRTGNYGYTF. The CDR3 DNA reads as TGTGCCACCAGGACAGGGAACTATGGCTACACCTTC. This sequence joins TRBV12-3 or TRBV12-4 and TRBJ1-2; 8 bases are a match to TRBD1. V trimming: 10 bases; J trimming: 2 bases; junction bases outside the gene matches: 3. CDR3 length: 12 residues.

This clone was observed a handful of times. CDR3 nucleotide sequence: TGTGCCAGCAGTTACGGCAGGATGCTATATGGCTACACCTTC. Its translation: CASSYGRMLYGYTF. The V call is TRBV6-5, the J call TRBJ1-2; no firm D call. The CDR3 loop spans 14 amino acids. CDR1 is MNHEY and CDR2 is SVGAGI in the germline V gene. Trimming cost V 2 bases and J 5 bases, with 12 bases left between them.

CDR3 protein: CSVETSGANVLTF. The CDR3 nucleotides are TGCAGCGTTGAAACTAGTGGGGCCAACGTCCTGACTTTC. This chain links TRBV29-1 with TRBJ2-6; D possibly corresponds to TRBD2 (5 bases). The CDR3 is 13 amino acids. The germline V gene encodes CDR1 SQVTM and CDR2 ANQGSEA. Trimming pared 2 bases from V and 3 bases from J, leaving 5 bases between.

The gene calls are TRBV18 and TRBJ1-1, with D possibly being TRBD1 (6 bases). Trimming stripped 1 base from V and 1 base from J, with 10 bases between. Looked up from germline, CDR1 is KGHSH and CDR2 is LQKENI. There are 15 residues in the CDR3. Here the CDR3 DNA reads TGTGCCAGCTCACCACGTAGAGGGGGGAACACTGAAGCTTTCTTT. Translating it yields CASSPRRGGNTEAFF.